Listed below are T cell receptor beta chains from one sample, sequenced in a study of blood T cell repertoires in COVID-19. Here immunoSEQ multiplex PCR was the method, and the copy in TCRdb shows in-frame clones only, minus some. The table lists over 140,000 clones, 70% to 80% of them singletons. Input material: peripheral blood. The receptors stem from a woman between 50 and 59 years old with active or convalescent COVID-19. Each CDR3 is given with its conserved first and last residue. Fields, in order: D gene, J gene, V gene, clone size, CDR3 DNA, CDR3 protein. A D gene is named only where the DNA matches it firmly. A clone size is listed for some rows: how often the clone was seen (once, few, many), or a class if it is expanded.

>TRBD2|TRBJ2-1|TRBV7-8|few
TGTGCCAGCAGCTTAGCAGGGAGCGGGGCCTACAATGAGCAGTTCTTC
CASSLAGSGAYNEQFF
>.|TRBJ2-3|TRBV7-9|.
TGTGCCAGCAGCCTGCGGAACTCAGATACGCAGTATTTT
CASSLRNSDTQYF
>.|TRBJ1-3|TRBV19|.
TGTGCCAGTAGTATTCCGGGACACTACTCTGGAAACACCATATATTTT
CASSIPGHYSGNTIYF
>TRBD2|TRBJ2-1|TRBV18|.
TGTGCCAGCTCACCTCAGGGGACTAGCAGGGAGCAGTTCTTC
CASSPQGTSREQFF
>TRBD1|TRBJ1-1|TRBV18|few
TGTGCCAGCTCAACTGGACAGGGTGAAGCTTTCTTT
CASSTGQGEAFF
>TRBD2|TRBJ2-1|TRBV15|.
TGTGCCACCAGCAGAGGGGGGGGGTCCAACAATGAGCAGTTCTTC
CATSRGGGSNNEQFF
>TRBD2|TRBJ2-1|TRBV30|.
TGTGCCTGGGACACTCGGCGGACTAGCGGGAGACCCAATGAGCAGTTCTTC
CAWDTRRTSGRPNEQFF
>TRBD1|TRBJ2-7|TRBV18|.
TGTGCCAGCTCACGACAGGGTGGCGCGCGAGAGCAGTACTTC
CASSRQGGAREQYF
>.|TRBJ2-4|TRBV27|few
TGTGCCAGCAGTTCCATCGACAGGGCCAAAAACATTCAGTACTTC
CASSSIDRAKNIQYF
>TRBD1|TRBJ2-1|TRBV7-9|once
TGTGCCAGCAGGACCGGTGGGACAGGGTACTTTGAGCAGTTCTTC
CASRTGGTGYFEQFF
>.|TRBJ1-1|TRBV3-1/TRBV3-2|.
TGTGCCAGCAGCCAACTGACAGGAAAAACTGAAGCTTTCTTT
CASSQLTGKTEAFF
>TRBD2|TRBJ2-7|TRBV4-2|once
TGTGCCAGCAGCCAAGTCTCGGGGGAGGGGCAGTACTTC
CASSQVSGEGQYF
>TRBD1|TRBJ2-1|TRBV4-3|.
TGCGCCAGCAGCCAATCTCAGGCAGTCAGGGGGGAGCAGTTCTTC
CASSQSQAVRGEQFF
>TRBD1|TRBJ1-4|TRBV6-6|.
TGTGCCAGCAGTCCCGGTAGGCAGGGGGATAATGAAAAACTGTTTTTT
CASSPGRQGDNEKLFF
>TRBD2|TRBJ2-3|TRBV7-2|.
TGTGCCAGCAGCCCGGGACTAGCGGTGGATACGCAGTATTTT
CASSPGLAVDTQYF
>.|TRBJ1-2|TRBV11-1|once
TGTGCCAGCAGCTTCTCGGGAGAGCGCCTTAGCTACACCTTC
CASSFSGERLSYTF
>TRBD1|TRBJ1-4|TRBV5-6|.
TGTGCCAGCAGCATGACAGGGACCCCTGAAAAACTGTTTTTT
CASSMTGTPEKLFF
>.|TRBJ1-5|TRBV19|.
TGTGCCAGTAGGTGGCAGGACAATCAGCCCCAGCATTTT
CASRWQDNQPQHF
>.|TRBJ2-7|TRBV28|.
TGTGCCAGCAGTTTCCGACTAGTGGGTTACGAGCAGTACTTC
CASSFRLVGYEQYF
>TRBD1|TRBJ1-2|TRBV3-1/TRBV3-2|.
TGTGCCAGCAGCCAAGGATCTGGGGACAGGGGGAATGGCTACACCTTC
CASSQGSGDRGNGYTF
>TRBD1|TRBJ1-2|TRBV10-3|few
TGTGCCATCAGCGCCCCTCTGGACAGGAAACTTCATGGCTACACCTTC
CAISAPLDRKLHGYTF
>.|TRBJ2-3|TRBV4-2|.
TGTGCCAGTCAAACAGGGAGGGACACAGATACGCAGTATTTT
CASQTGRDTDTQYF
>.|TRBJ2-7|TRBV7-2|.
TGTGCCAGCAGCCCTTCCCGGGGGGCCTCCTACGAGCAGTACTTC
CASSPSRGASYEQYF
>TRBD1|TRBJ1-1|TRBV6-5|few
TGTGCCAGCACCTCTCAGGGGGGCATTGAAGCTTTCTTT
CASTSQGGIEAFF
>TRBD1|TRBJ1-6|TRBV7-2|many
TGTGCCAGCAGTACGGGGACAGGGGGTTATAATTCACCCCTCCACTTT
CASSTGTGGYNSPLHF
>.|TRBJ2-1|TRBV9|.
TGTGCCAGCAGCGTAGCGGGATCCTACAATGAGCAGTTCTTC
CASSVAGSYNEQFF
>.|TRBJ1-5|TRBV7-8|.
TGTGCCAGCAGCTTAGCTCAGGGGAATCAGCCCCAGCATTTT
CASSLAQGNQPQHF
>TRBD1|TRBJ2-7|TRBV4-3|.
TGCGCCAGCAGTACCGGGACAGGATCTTACGAGCAGTACTTC
CASSTGTGSYEQYF
>.|TRBJ2-7|TRBV20-1|.
TGCAGTGCTAGAGATGGGCAGGGGCAGTACTTC
CSARDGQGQYF
>.|TRBJ2-7|TRBV4-3|.
TGCGCCAGCAGCCAAGAACATCAGGGCTCCTACGAGCAGTACTTC
CASSQEHQGSYEQYF
>.|TRBJ1-5|TRBV5-8|.
TGTGCCAGCAGCCCGGAACCGACGGGGTTCAATCAGCCCCAGCATTTT
CASSPEPTGFNQPQHF
>.|TRBJ2-7|TRBV6-2/TRBV6-3|.
TGTGCCAGCAGTTACTCGCGGGCCACATCGTCCGAGCAGTACTTC
CASSYSRATSSEQYF
>TRBD1|TRBJ1-5|TRBV7-2|.
TGTGCCAGCAGCCTGGGACAGGGGCACCAGCCCCAGCATTTT
CASSLGQGHQPQHF
>.|TRBJ2-2|TRBV4-2|few
TGTGCCAGCAGCCCAGGGATCTTAAACACCGGGGAGCTGTTTTTT
CASSPGILNTGELFF
>TRBD2|TRBJ2-1|TRBV28|.
TGTGCCAGCAAGGAGAGCGGGAACTCCTACAATGAGCAGTTCTTC
CASKESGNSYNEQFF
>TRBD2|TRBJ2-7|TRBV7-9|.
TGTGCCAGCAGGTTCGATAGGGAGGGCCTAAGCGAGCAGTACTTC
CASRFDREGLSEQYF
>TRBD1|TRBJ1-2|TRBV6-2/TRBV6-3|.
TGTGCCAGCAGCCTTACTATGACAGGGACGGGGGGCTACACCTTC
CASSLTMTGTGGYTF
>TRBD1|TRBJ1-6|TRBV30|.
TGTGCCTGGAGTGCTAACCCAGGGGGCATCTATAATTCACCCCTCCACTTT
CAWSANPGGIYNSPLHF
>.|TRBJ2-7|TRBV7-9|.
TGTGCCAGCAGAAGGGCCACAGGCTACGAGCAGTACTTC
CASRRATGYEQYF
>TRBD1|TRBJ1-2|TRBV2|.
TGTGCCAGCAGGGCGACAGGGAATATAGAGGGCTACACCTTC
CASRATGNIEGYTF
>TRBD2|TRBJ2-7|TRBV7-2|few
TGTGCCAGCAGCTTAGCGCAAAGGACTAGCGGGAGGGATGTCGAGCAGTACTTC
CASSLAQRTSGRDVEQYF
>.|TRBJ1-1|TRBV4-3|.
TGCGCCAGCAGCCAAGAGACGGGGAACACTGAAGCTTTCTTT
CASSQETGNTEAFF
>TRBD2|TRBJ2-2|TRBV5-4|.
TGTGCCAGCAGCCTAACTAGCGGCAACACCGGGGAGCTGTTTTTT
CASSLTSGNTGELFF
>TRBD2|TRBJ2-7|TRBV11-3|.
TGTGCCAGCAGAGCTAGCGGGGGGAAGGAGCAGTACTTC
CASRASGGKEQYF
>.|TRBJ1-6|TRBV28|.
TGTGCCAGCAAAAGGAGCTCCTATAATTCACCCCTCCACTTT
CASKRSSYNSPLHF
>TRBD2|TRBJ2-2|TRBV7-8|.
TGTGCCAGCAGCCCGTCGTTAGCGGGGGGGCCCACCGGGGAGCTGTTTTTT
CASSPSLAGGPTGELFF
>TRBD2|TRBJ2-1|TRBV20-1|once
TGCAGTGCAAGTGGGACTAGCGGGTACAATGAGCAGTTCTTC
CSASGTSGYNEQFF
>TRBD2|TRBJ2-3|TRBV30|few
TGTGCCTGGAGTGAGGGCGGGGGAGCAGATACGCAGTATTTT
CAWSEGGGADTQYF
>TRBD2|TRBJ2-2|TRBV7-2|few
TGTGCCAGCAGCCGCCGCGGAGCGGGATGGAACACCGGGGAGCTGTTTTTT
CASSRRGAGWNTGELFF
>.|TRBJ2-2|TRBV14|.
TGTGCCAGCAGCCGGACTCCGAACACCGGGGAGCTGTTTTTT
CASSRTPNTGELFF
>.|TRBJ1-3|TRBV6-5|few
TGTGCCAGCAGTTACACAACAGGGAGCTCTGGAAACACCATATATTTT
CASSYTTGSSGNTIYF
>.|TRBJ1-2|TRBV5-4|.
TGTGCCAGCAGCTTGGTTTCAGGGCCCCGCCGGCTTGGCTATGGCTACACCTTC
CASSLVSGPRRLGYGYTF
>TRBD2|TRBJ2-7|TRBV19|.
TGTGCCAGTAGTAAGACGGGGGGACCACTTAGCTCCTACGAGCAGTACTTC
CASSKTGGPLSSYEQYF
>.|TRBJ1-2|TRBV7-8|.
TGTGCCAGCAGCCTCACAGACACTGGCTACACCTTC
CASSLTDTGYTF